These T cell receptor beta chains were read from a single sample in a study of T cells in Graves' hyperthyroidism and ophthalmopathy. A single record per CDR3 protein comes from TCRdb applying MiXCR to the multiplex PCR reads. Altogether about 480,000 distinct CDR3 sequences are present, approximately 15% being singletons, with the ten largest covering less than 20%. Input material: blood. The receptors originated from a woman younger than 35 with Graves' hyperthyroidism. The CDR3 runs from the conserved cysteine through the conserved F or W.

V: TRBV12-3/TRBV12-4
CDR3: CASSRTGGTRNTIYF

V: TRBV11-2
CDR3: CASSLSGPITQYF

V: TRBV12-3/TRBV12-4
CDR3: CASSYDRGPNQPQHF

V: TRBV13
CDR3: CASRPTTGGNNSPLHF

V: TRBV7-3
CDR3: CASSRDTSNTGELFF

V: TRBV12-3/TRBV12-4
CDR3: CASGLDYNEQFF

V: TRBV7-3
CDR3: CASSANPLITGATETQYF

V: TRBV6-9
CDR3: CASSYGGVGEQFF

V: TRBV24-1
CDR3: CATSDLWGHSTDTQYF

V: TRBV5-1
CDR3: CASSSLGGTGLNIEAFF

V: TRBV19
CDR3: CASSILGPASNQPQHF

V: TRBV13
CDR3: CASSLGQTVDTQYF

V: TRBV19
CDR3: CASSIEGTSGRYNEQFF

V: TRBV4-1
CDR3: CASSNRAGQETQYF

V: TRBV9
CDR3: CASSVEVGGQYF

V: TRBV6-5
CDR3: CASSYSGVGSMSTEAFF

V: TRBV6-5
CDR3: CASSYGTSQYQETQYF

V: TRBV12-3/TRBV12-4
CDR3: CASSRPAGQDTGELFF

V: TRBV19
CDR3: CASSIGWASNQPQHF

V: TRBV6-1
CDR3: CASRESSGETQYF

V: TRBV24-1
CDR3: CATQETGTYNEQFF

V: TRBV10-3
CDR3: CAISEDLEPSYGYTF

V: TRBV7-3
CDR3: CASSLGWTITDTQYF

V: TRBV4-1
CDR3: CASSLQSRSLNTEAFF

V: TRBV20-1
CDR3: CSAGSRAQETQYF

V: TRBV11-3
CDR3: CASSTGQVEQETQYF

V: TRBV7-9
CDR3: CASSPSEGGFKNIQYF

V: TRBV6-2/TRBV6-3
CDR3: CASSYIATGELFF

V: TRBV4-1
CDR3: CASSQNAGGMTGELFF

V: TRBV2
CDR3: CASSNYLGDSPLHF

V: TRBV7-2
CDR3: CASSTGQLANYGYTF

V: TRBV5-1
CDR3: CASSSTSGEYNEQFF

V: TRBV6-5
CDR3: CASSLLVWKESEKLFF

V: TRBV9
CDR3: CASSVDAQNSPLHF

V: TRBV10-3
CDR3: CAISGIGTGGSGHTF

V: TRBV6-1
CDR3: CASSRTSAGANVLTF

V: TRBV7-3
CDR3: CASSLGGGGTGELFF

V: TRBV12-3/TRBV12-4
CDR3: CASSLYDRGTGATNTEAFF

V: TRBV19
CDR3: CASRSQAWGNQPQHF

V: TRBV19
CDR3: CASRVRWSAGGQPQHF

V: TRBV12-3/TRBV12-4
CDR3: CASRRVGANTEAFF

V: TRBV18
CDR3: CASSPFTGAETQYF

V: TRBV12-3/TRBV12-4
CDR3: CASTLGEKLFF

V: TRBV4-1
CDR3: CASRNREFDYNEQFF

V: TRBV11-3
CDR3: CASSSPQGRTEAFF

V: TRBV20-1
CDR3: CSASTSGRYNEQFF

V: TRBV19
CDR3: CASSIGRVNEKLFF

V: TRBV11-2
CDR3: CASSLGLAGDMDEQFF

V: TRBV2
CDR3: CASTLDRVNTEAFF